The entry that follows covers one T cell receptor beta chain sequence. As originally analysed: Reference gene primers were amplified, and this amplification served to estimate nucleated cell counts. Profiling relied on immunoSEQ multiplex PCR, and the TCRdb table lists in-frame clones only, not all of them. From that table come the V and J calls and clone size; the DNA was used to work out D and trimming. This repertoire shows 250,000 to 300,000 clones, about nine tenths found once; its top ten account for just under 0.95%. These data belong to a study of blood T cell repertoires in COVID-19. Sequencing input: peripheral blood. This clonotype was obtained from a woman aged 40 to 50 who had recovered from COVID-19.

CDR3 coding DNA: TGTGCCAGCAGCTTACTGGGCCGAGCCTCTGGGGCCAACGTCCTGACTTTC. It specifies CASSLLGRASGANVLTF. V gene TRBV13 combines with J gene TRBJ2-6; D remains unclear. V lost 2 bases and J 0 bases, leaving 11 bases between the germline ends. The CDR3 contains 17 residues. In germline, CDR1 is PRHDT, CDR2 FYEKMQ (reference sequence).